A selection of T cell receptor beta chains follows, all from one sample in a study of cytotoxic CD8 clonotypes in ibrutinib-treated CLL. This table comes from immunoSEQ multiplex PCR, and its TCRdb copy is limited to in-frame clones, with some not included. Among about 89,000 clones listed, 70% to 85% were seen once. Sequences were derived from PBMCs, sampled after 12 months of ibrutinib treatment. These receptors all come from a human donor with chronic lymphocytic leukemia. Each CDR3 is given with its conserved first and last residue. D genes are given only for firm matches. Only part of the rows carry a size: once, few, many, or a class if the clone is expanded.

>TRBV27|once|.|TRBJ1-4
CASSLNFAVAEKLFF
TGTGCCAGCAGTTTAAATTTCGCGGTCGCAGAAAAACTGTTTTTT
>TRBV29-1|.|.|TRBJ1-1
CSVGEGALNTEAFF
TGCAGCGTTGGGGAAGGGGCCCTGAACACTGAAGCTTTCTTT
>TRBV4-3|.|TRBD2|TRBJ2-3
CASSQVSAGGSTDTQYF
TGCGCCAGCAGCCAAGTCAGCGCGGGGGGTTCCACAGATACGCAGTATTTT
>TRBV7-2|.|.|TRBJ2-7
CASSLKVGRDYEQYF
TGTGCCAGCAGCTTAAAGGTCGGCAGAGACTACGAGCAGTACTTC
>TRBV10-3|.|TRBD1|TRBJ2-7
CAISGQPFEQYF
TGTGCCATTTCGGGACAGCCCTTCGAGCAGTACTTC
>TRBV7-6|.|TRBD1|TRBJ1-4
CASSVGTGDNEKLFF
TGTGCCAGCAGCGTGGGGACAGGCGACAATGAAAAACTGTTTTTT
>TRBV6-5|.|.|TRBJ1-2
CASSYYPRMDYGYTF
TGTGCCAGCAGTTACTATCCGCGAATGGACTATGGCTACACCTTC
>TRBV5-1|.|TRBD2|TRBJ2-3
CASSRTSGGPDDTQYF
TGCGCCAGCAGCCGGACTAGCGGGGGGCCCGATGATACGCAGTATTTT
>TRBV7-2|.|.|TRBJ2-7
CASSLETYEQYF
TGTGCCAGCAGCTTAGAGACTTACGAGCAGTACTTC
>TRBV5-6|.|.|TRBJ1-3
CASSSTDAEFNSGNTIYF
TGTGCCAGCAGCTCTACCGACGCCGAATTCAACTCTGGAAACACCATATATTTT
>TRBV7-7|.|TRBD1|TRBJ2-2
CASSSAEKGGQGGNTGELFF
TGTGCCAGCAGCTCGGCCGAGAAAGGGGGACAGGGTGGGAACACCGGGGAGCTGTTTTTT
>TRBV6-5|.|.|TRBJ1-1
CASSYSRFGGSEAFF
TGTGCCAGCAGTTACTCTCGATTCGGGGGCTCTGAAGCTTTCTTT
>TRBV28|.|TRBD1|TRBJ1-2
CASYTTGGHGYTF
TGTGCCAGTTATACTACAGGGGGCCATGGCTACACCTTC
>TRBV7-8|.|.|TRBJ2-7
CASHQGYSRGVGEQYF
TGTGCCAGCCACCAGGGCTACTCACGGGGCGTGGGCGAGCAGTACTTC
>TRBV7-9|once|.|TRBJ1-1
CASSLGRQGNTEAFF
TGTGCCAGCAGCCTAGGGCGGCAGGGGAACACTGAAGCTTTCTTT
>TRBV7-9|.|.|TRBJ2-4
CASGLAKNIQYF
TGTGCCAGCGGGCTAGCCAAAAACATTCAGTACTTC
>TRBV7-3|many|TRBD1|TRBJ1-2
CASSEGGSYGYTF
TGTGCCAGCAGCGAAGGGGGCAGCTATGGCTACACCTTC
>TRBV25-1|.|TRBD2|TRBJ2-7
CASSTPTSGTSEQYF
TGTGCCAGCAGTACCCCGACTAGCGGTACTTCCGAGCAGTACTTC
>TRBV18|.|.|TRBJ2-3
CASSPFGGSDTQYF
TGTGCCAGCTCACCCTTCGGGGGTTCAGATACGCAGTATTTT
>TRBV13|.|.|TRBJ2-7
CASSLGGNPYEQYF
TGTGCCAGCAGCTTAGGCGGGAACCCCTACGAGCAGTACTTC
>TRBV5-5|.|.|TRBJ2-7
CASSLAGSYEQYF
TGTGCCAGCAGCTTGGCAGGGAGTTACGAGCAGTACTTC
>TRBV5-6|.|.|TRBJ2-3
CASSLRGDTSTDTQYF
TGTGCCAGCAGCTTGAGGGGGGACACTAGCACAGATACGCAGTATTTT
>TRBV5-1|.|TRBD2|TRBJ2-3
CASSPRGDYTDTQYF
TGCGCCAGCAGCCCCCGGGGGGATTACACAGATACGCAGTATTTT
>TRBV5-6|.|.|TRBJ2-7
CASNRGTSEQYF
TGTGCCAGCAATCGGGGTACCAGCGAGCAGTACTTC
>TRBV7-2|.|.|TRBJ2-7
CASSFSAWGREQYF
TGTGCCAGCAGCTTCTCGGCCTGGGGGCGCGAGCAGTACTTC
>TRBV6-5|once|.|TRBJ2-5
CATSRGWVTETQYF
TGTGCCACCAGCCGGGGTTGGGTAACGGAGACCCAGTACTTC
>TRBV6-4|.|.|TRBJ1-1
CASSISDGPNTEAFF
TGTGCCAGCAGTATCTCGGACGGACCGAACACTGAAGCTTTCTTT
>TRBV10-1|few|.|TRBJ2-2
CASSDPGANTGELFF
TGCGCCAGCAGTGATCCGGGGGCGAACACCGGGGAGCTGTTTTTT
>TRBV7-9|.|.|TRBJ2-7
CASSLVGLYEQYF
TGTGCCAGCAGCTTAGTGGGACTCTACGAGCAGTACTTC
>TRBV9|.|TRBD2|TRBJ2-5
CASSVGAGGPGETQYF
TGTGCCAGCAGCGTAGGAGCGGGGGGGCCCGGGGAGACCCAGTACTTC
>TRBV28|.|TRBD2|TRBJ2-1
CASRGLAGNEQFF
TGTGCCAGCAGAGGACTAGCGGGGAATGAGCAGTTCTTC
>TRBV28|few|.|TRBJ1-2
CASSPTRAHYGYTF
TGTGCCAGCAGTCCTACCAGGGCCCACTATGGCTACACCTTC
>TRBV6-1|few|.|TRBJ1-1
CASSGRGVGTEAFF
TGTGCCAGCAGTGGTCGGGGCGTGGGCACTGAAGCTTTCTTT
>TRBV6-5|.|TRBD1|TRBJ1-3
CASSFGQGVGTIYF
TGTGCCAGCAGTTTCGGACAGGGGGTTGGCACCATATATTTT
>TRBV6-6|once|.|TRBJ2-1
CASSYRRSLSYNEQFF
TGTGCCAGCAGTTACAGGAGGAGCCTGTCCTACAATGAGCAGTTCTTC
>TRBV19|.|TRBD1|TRBJ2-7
CASSISGQITYEQYF
TGTGCCAGTAGTATATCGGGACAGATAACCTACGAGCAGTACTTC
>TRBV2|few|.|TRBJ1-3
CASSEGSASGNTIYF
TGTGCCAGCAGTGAAGGGTCCGCCTCTGGAAACACCATATATTTT
>TRBV5-8|.|.|TRBJ2-5
CASSITGGGETQYF
TGTGCCAGCAGCATTACAGGGGGGGGAGAGACCCAGTACTTC
>TRBV19|.|.|TRBJ2-7
CASSMTGHLISYEQYF
TGTGCCAGTAGCATGACAGGACATCTTATCTCCTACGAGCAGTACTTC
>TRBV5-1|.|TRBD1|TRBJ2-1
CASSLGPGQGLYNEQFF
TGCGCCAGCAGCTTGGGGCCGGGACAGGGTCTCTACAATGAGCAGTTCTTC
>TRBV5-5|.|.|TRBJ2-7
CASSSELGNPYEQYF
TGTGCCAGCAGCTCGGAGCTTGGGAATCCCTACGAGCAGTACTTC
>TRBV18|.|.|TRBJ1-6
CASSPTGQRVNSPLHF
TGTGCCAGCTCACCTACAGGACAGAGAGTCAATTCACCCCTCCACTTT